Below, one TCR beta chain is given with its context. What it recognizes is unknown. The CDR3 spans 16 residues. V dropped 0 bases and J dropped 7; count of bases not matched to a gene: 8. The germline V gene has CDR1 SGHRS and CDR2 YFSETQ. The data derive from a study of response to subunit inactivated influenza vaccine. One entry per CDR3 protein results from TCRdb running MiXCR on the RT-PCR reads. This table holds more than 700,000 distinct CDR3 sequences, around 20% found once. Findings and limits, study-wide: Authors suggested each seasonal influenza vaccination recruits few new T cells.

V and J are TRBV5-1 and TRBJ2-1; 9 bases line up with TRBD2. The clonotype originates from a man over 45 who received an inactivated influenza vaccine. The sample in question was PBMCs from blood, obtained roughly 5 days after vaccination. The CDR3 reads CASSLGTSVSSNEQFF. For the CDR3, the DNA is TGCGCCAGCAGCTTGGGGACTAGCGTTTCCTCAAATGAGCAGTTCTTC.